Each of the 16 T cell receptor beta chains below was sequenced from the same sample in a study of T cell repertoires in cytomegalovirus infection. These TCRs' antigens remain unknown. Each CDR3 protein is one row after TCRdb ran MiXCR on the reads. The table lists 380,000 or so distinct CDR3 sequences, nearly 35% of them singletons. Sequenced material: cultured PBMCs, taken from culture after CMV antigen stimulation. All receptors come from a human donor in good health (CMV status not recorded). Some clones in this sample may be carry-over from other donors' samples.

The rearrangement links TRBV5-1 to TRBJ2-7, with TRBD2 identical over 15 bases. The CDR3 covers 19 residues. Per the germline V gene, CDR1 is SGHRS and CDR2 is YFSETQ. Trimming at V came to 3 bases and at J to 3 bases, leaving 13 bases not matched to a gene. The CDR3 sequence is CASSYTTRTSGRVSYEQYF. Written as DNA, the CDR3 is TGCGCCAGCAGCTACACAACTAGGACTAGCGGGAGGGTAAGCTACGAGCAGTACTTC.

The genes are TRBV6-5 and TRBJ2-2; TRBD2 agrees at 7 bases. The CDR3 loop spans 15 amino acids. The V gene's germline CDR1 is MNHEY and CDR2 SVGAGI. V trimming: 7 bases; J trimming: 4 bases; junction bases outside the gene matches: 9. The CDR3 coding sequence is TGTGCCAGCAAGCGGGGTAAAGTGGTCACCGGGGAGCTGTTTTTT. This encodes CASKRGKVVTGELFF.

V is TRBV7-9 and J is TRBJ1-2, with unresolved D. There are 12 residues in the CDR3. Trimming stripped 5 bases from V and 3 bases from J, with 7 bases between. CDR1 SEHNR and CDR2 FQNEAQ come from the germline V gene (reference sequence). In nucleotides, the CDR3 is TGTGCCAGCAGCGCGAGGGACTATGGCTACACCTTC. Its translation is CASSARDYGYTF.

This clonotype was seen many times. The chain uses TRBV7-3 and TRBJ2-1; TRBD2 agrees at 14 bases. After removal of 5 bases from V and 9 bases from J, the junction contained 6 bases not matched to a gene. The CDR3 is made up of 15 amino acids. Germline V gives CDR1 SGHTA, CDR2 FQGTGA. Written as DNA, the CDR3 is TGTGCCAGCAGCCCAAGACTAGCGGGAGGGGCTGAGCAGTTCTTC. Translating it yields CASSPRLAGGAEQFF.

This clonotype showed up just a few times. The CDR3 region is CASSPGGRPANYGYTF. The DNA of the CDR3 is TGTGCCAGCAGTCCCGGGGGAAGGCCAGCAAACTATGGCTACACCTTC. This rearrangement joins TRBV27 to TRBJ1-2; D may be TRBD1 (5 bases). The CDR3 totals 16 residues. Germline assignment: CDR1 MNHEY and CDR2 SMNVEV (reference sequence). V was pared by 5 bases and J by 2 bases, with 18 bases between.

V gene TRBV12-3 or TRBV12-4 combines with J gene TRBJ1-5; possible D gene TRBD1, 6 bases. This CDR3 is 17 amino acids long. Trimming shortened V by 2 bases and J by 0 bases, and 14 bases separated the two germline ends. The CDR3: CASSLQGTPYSNQPQHF. The CDR3 DNA reads TGTGCCAGCAGTTTACAGGGGACTCCCTATAGCAATCAGCCCCAGCATTTT.

The rearrangement links TRBV5-4 to TRBJ2-4; D unresolved. CDR3 length: 15 residues. Germline-derived CDR1 and CDR2 are SGHNT and YYREEE (reference sequence). The V end was cut by 2 bases, the J end by 8 bases, with 17 bases between. Here the CDR3 DNA reads TGTGCCAGCAGCTTAGGACCTCCTAGGGCGGACATTCAGTACTTC. Encoded protein: CASSLGPPRADIQYF.

This clonotype was counted a few times. This rearrangement joins TRBV12-3 or TRBV12-4 to TRBJ1-2; the match to TRBD1 covers 7 bases. The V and J ends lost 5 bases and 2 bases, in that order; junction bases with no gene match: 8. This CDR3 has 15 residues. The CDR3 sequence: CASSPQTGLNYGYTF. The DNA for the CDR3 is TGTGCCAGCAGTCCACAGACAGGGCTAAACTATGGCTACACCTTC.

The chain joins TRBV20-1 to TRBJ1-1, with TRBD1 matching 8 bases. The germline CDR1 and CDR2 sequences are DFQATT and SNEGSKA (reference sequence). After removal of 6 bases from V and 10 bases from J, the junction contained 16 bases not matched to a gene. The CDR3 contains 14 residues. CDR3 coding DNA: TGCAGTGCACCCATGGGGACAGGAGCCCCGGGAGCTTTCTTT. This encodes CSAPMGTGAPGAFF.

This clonotype was seen many times. The chain joins TRBV7-2 to TRBJ2-7; TRBD2 agrees at 12 bases. The CDR3 is made up of 16 amino acids. The junction had 5 bases not matched to a gene; V was cut back by 5 bases and J by 0 bases. Germline V CDR1 and CDR2: SGHTA, FQGNSA. Here the CDR3 DNA reads TGTGCCAGCAGCCCCGGACTAGCGGGATCCTCCTACGAGCAGTACGTC. Encoded protein: CASSPGLAGSSYEQYV.

The chain joins TRBV7-3 to TRBJ2-1; 7 positions agree with TRBD1. The germline V gene encodes CDR1 SGHTA and CDR2 FQGTGA. The CDR3 extends over 14 amino acids. V was pared by 5 bases and J by 2 bases, with 3 bases of the junction left unmatched. In DNA form, the CDR3 reads TGTGCCAGCAGCCCCGGGACAGCCTACAATGAGCAGTTCTTC. Amino acids: CASSPGTAYNEQFF.

This clonotype was seen many times. CDR3 in amino acids: CASSRQGTGQKLFF. The CDR3 DNA sequence: TGTGCCAGCAGCCGACAGGGGACAGGGCAAAAACTGTTTTTT. This chain uses TRBV11-2 with TRBJ1-4, with 9 bases identical to TRBD1. The germline V gene encodes CDR1 SGHAT and CDR2 FQNNGV. V trimming: 5 bases; J trimming: 9 bases; junction bases outside the gene matches: 7. This CDR3 contains 14 residues.

V is TRBV6-2 or TRBV6-3 and J is TRBJ2-7; D is unclear. This CDR3 has 12 residues. The V end lost 2 bases, the J end lost 4 bases, and 6 bases lay between the germline ends. CDR1 is MNHEY, CDR2 SVGEGT, per germline. In DNA form, the CDR3 reads TGTGCCAGCAGTTACCGTTGGTACGAGCAGTACTTC. This sequence encodes CASSYRWYEQYF.

Many counts were recorded for this clonotype. The chain has TRBV4-1 and TRBJ2-1; no reliable D call. Between the trimmed V and J ends, which lost 3 bases and 5 bases, there was a span of 11 bases. There are 14 residues in the CDR3. Germline CDR1 MGHRA, CDR2 YSYEKL. This chain's CDR3 is CASSHRSSDNEQFF. DNA for the CDR3: TGCGCCAGCAGCCACCGGAGCTCAGACAATGAGCAGTTCTTC.

The sample holds many counts of this clonotype. The V call is TRBV7-2, the J call TRBJ2-5; TRBD1 aligns across 7 bases. Germline trimming cut 5 bases from V and 0 bases from J; bases unmatched to any gene: 6. From germline, CDR1 is SGHTA and CDR2 FQGNSA. CDR3 length: 15 residues. DNA of the CDR3: TGTGCCAGCAGCGCTGGGACAGCGTACCAAGAGACCCAGTACTTC. This sequence encodes CASSAGTAYQETQYF.

This clonotype was seen a handful of times. This sequence joins TRBV6-1 and TRBJ1-1; 7 nucleotides line up with TRBD1. Germline V gene sequence: CDR1 MNHNS, CDR2 SASEGT. The CDR3 extends over 14 amino acids. V lost 5 bases, J lost 3 bases, and 6 bases stayed unmatched. The CDR3, as DNA: TGTGCCAGCAGTCCAAGGGGGCAGGACACTGAAGCTTTCTTT. Its protein product is CASSPRGQDTEAFF.